The entry below gives a single T cell receptor beta chain sequence along with its context. 5'RACE template switching added a universal primer site and UMIs to TCR cDNA. Each CDR3 protein is one row after TCRdb ran MiXCR on the 5' RACE reads. The table lists 70,000 to 80,000 distinct CDR3 sequences, about 7.3% of them singletons. The V gene end was trimmed by 4 bases and the J gene end by 5 bases; junction bases not matched to a gene: 5. There are 15 residues in the CDR3. Germline CDR1 reads SGHTA; CDR2 reads FQGNSA. The data were obtained in a study of T cells after yellow fever vaccination. The chain is built from TRBV7-2 and TRBJ2-3; TRBD2 aligns across 11 bases. The sample consisted of CD8+ T cells sorted from PBMCs, taken 9 to 11 days after the first yellow fever vaccination. This sequence was found in a man between 18 and 35 years old who received the YFV17D yellow fever vaccine. CDR3: CASSSLAGGIDTQYF. CDR3 bases: TGTGCCAGCAGCTCCTTAGCGGGGGGGATAGATACGCAGTATTTT.